These T cell receptor beta chains were read from a single sample in a study of blood T cell repertoires in COVID-19. Libraries were prepared by immunoSEQ multiplex PCR; TCRdb keeps only in-frame clonotypes and omits some of them. Here the sample spans around 190,000 clones, about 86% being singletons. Sample: PBMCs or T cells enriched from blood (not recorded which). The receptors were sampled from a middle-aged woman in a cohort exposed to, infected with or recovered from COVID-19 (not recorded which). Each CDR3 is given with its conserved first and last residue. The D gene is left open where the match is weak. Only part of the rows carry a size: once, few, many, or a class if the clone is expanded.

CDR3aa: CASSQLSRVGLFF
CDR3nt: TGCGCCAGCAGCCAACTGTCGAGGGTGGGGCTGTTTTTT
len: 13
v_gene: TRBV4-3
j_gene: TRBJ2-2
d_gene: .
abundance: .

CDR3aa: CASSYGPGLRGPQHF
CDR3nt: TGTGCCAGCAGTTACGGTCCGGGACTCCGGGGGCCCCAGCATTTT
len: 15
v_gene: TRBV6-2/TRBV6-3
j_gene: TRBJ1-5
d_gene: .
abundance: .

CDR3aa: CASSLDLIGNTIYF
CDR3nt: TGTGCCAGCAGCTTAGACCTAATCGGAAACACCATATATTTT
len: 14
v_gene: TRBV11-2
j_gene: TRBJ1-3
d_gene: .
abundance: .

CDR3aa: CASRHGAMLGSQTGELFF
CDR3nt: TGCGCCAGCAGACATGGGGCGATGCTAGGATCTCAGACCGGGGAGCTGTTTTTT
len: 18
v_gene: TRBV5-1
j_gene: TRBJ2-2
d_gene: .
abundance: .

CDR3aa: CASSATGENSPLHF
CDR3nt: TGTGCCAGCAGCGCGACAGGGGAGAATTCACCCCTCCACTTT
len: 14
v_gene: TRBV11-2
j_gene: TRBJ1-6
d_gene: TRBD1
abundance: .

CDR3aa: CASSRTGLNEKLFF
CDR3nt: TGTGCCAGCAGCCGGACAGGACTTAATGAAAAACTGTTTTTT
len: 14
v_gene: TRBV5-4
j_gene: TRBJ1-4
d_gene: TRBD1
abundance: .

CDR3aa: CASRQDPRNQPQHF
CDR3nt: TGTGCCAGCAGACAAGACCCTAGGAATCAGCCCCAGCATTTT
len: 14
v_gene: TRBV5-8
j_gene: TRBJ1-5
d_gene: .
abundance: .

CDR3aa: CASSIGLERAFLLGNEQFF
CDR3nt: TGTGCCAGTAGTATTGGTTTGGAGCGGGCTTTTCTTCTTGGCAATGAGCAGTTCTTC
len: 19
v_gene: TRBV19
j_gene: TRBJ2-1
d_gene: .
abundance: .

CDR3aa: CSGEDRGQHNEQFF
CDR3nt: TGCAGCGGCGAGGACAGGGGGCAGCACAATGAGCAGTTCTTC
len: 14
v_gene: TRBV29-1
j_gene: TRBJ2-1
d_gene: TRBD1
abundance: .

CDR3aa: CASSQGVTGREETQYF
CDR3nt: TGCGCCAGCAGCCAAGGGGTAACAGGGAGGGAAGAGACCCAGTACTTC
len: 16
v_gene: TRBV4-1
j_gene: TRBJ2-5
d_gene: .
abundance: .

CDR3aa: CASSFGDFEQFF
CDR3nt: TGTGCCAGCAGCTTTGGAGATTTTGAGCAGTTCTTC
len: 12
v_gene: TRBV11-2
j_gene: TRBJ2-1
d_gene: .
abundance: .

CDR3aa: CASSESTGWVGTQYF
CDR3nt: TGTGCCAGCAGTGAATCGACAGGGTGGGTAGGGACCCAGTACTTC
len: 15
v_gene: TRBV25-1
j_gene: TRBJ2-5
d_gene: TRBD1
abundance: .

CDR3aa: CASSPRDSLNSPLHF
CDR3nt: TGTGCCAGCAGCCCCCGGGACAGCCTGAATTCACCCCTCCACTTT
len: 15
v_gene: TRBV9
j_gene: TRBJ1-6
d_gene: TRBD1
abundance: .

CDR3aa: CASSITGGREKLFF
CDR3nt: TGTGCCAGTAGTATAACAGGGGGTCGAGAAAAACTGTTTTTT
len: 14
v_gene: TRBV19
j_gene: TRBJ1-4
d_gene: TRBD1
abundance: .

CDR3aa: CASSKQGALSGANVLTF
CDR3nt: TGTGCCAGCAGCAAACAAGGGGCTCTTTCTGGGGCCAACGTCCTGACTTTC
len: 17
v_gene: TRBV21-1
j_gene: TRBJ2-6
d_gene: .
abundance: once

CDR3aa: CASSLGVGTDTQYF
CDR3nt: TGTGCCAGCAGCTTAGGAGTTGGCACAGATACGCAGTATTTT
len: 14
v_gene: TRBV11-3
j_gene: TRBJ2-3
d_gene: .
abundance: .